These 11 T cell receptor beta chains were sequenced from one sample in a study of shared clonotypes between healthy human individuals (dated by TCRdb to 2018 to 2021). CD8 naive samples consisted of CD45RO-negative cells that were positively selected for CCR7, yielding a CD45RA+CCR7+ population without TemRA cells. The library was prepared using the immunoSEQ multiplex PCR assay. Not all clones reach the TCRdb copy of this immuneACCESS table, which keeps in-frame sequences only. Checked studies attribute under half of the gap to unresolved V genes and leave the rest unexplained. The sample contains roughly 1,800,000 clones, just under 95% of them found a single time. Together, the top ten hold 1% to 1.5% of the sample. Sequenced sample: naive CD8+ T cells sorted from blood. The meaning of the sample's cell subset or site label: CD45RA+CCR7+. These receptors originate from a man younger than 30 in good health.

This sequence joins TRBV5-1 and TRBJ1-2; D uncertain. Trimming took off 3 bases at V and 7 bases at J, with 10 bases between the two ends. CDR3 size: 12 residues. Germline-derived CDR1 and CDR2 are SGHRS and YFSETQ. The CDR3 sequence: CASSSTVAGYTF. Here the CDR3 DNA reads TGCGCCAGCAGCTCTACAGTAGCTGGCTACACCTTC. The full variable domain, with the rest looked up from reference TRBV5-1 and TRBJ1-2, is KAGVTQTPRYLIKTRGQQVTLSCSPISGHRSVSWYQQTPGQGLQFLFEYFSETQRNKGNFPGRFSGRQFSNSRSEMNVSTLELGDSALYLCASSSTVAGYTFGSGTRLTVV.

V gene TRBV27 combines with J gene TRBJ2-5; 12 bases map to TRBD2. V dropped 2 bases and J dropped 7; count of bases not matched to a gene: 8. Germline CDR1 and CDR2: MNHEY and SMNVEV (reference sequence). The CDR3 covers 16 residues. The CDR3, as DNA: TGTGCCAGCAGTTTAACCGCTAGCGGGGGGGCGGTGACCCAGTACTTC. This translates into CASSLTASGGAVTQYF.

This rearrangement joins TRBV30 to TRBJ2-1; 7 nucleotides align to TRBD1. The CDR3 runs to 15 residues. V shed 3 bases, J shed 3 bases, and the junction held 8 bases outside the gene matches. CDR1 and CDR2 from the germline V gene are GTSNPN and SVGIG (reference sequence). CDR3: CAWSLDRVFYNEQFF. The CDR3, as DNA: TGTGCCTGGAGCCTCGACAGGGTATTCTACAATGAGCAGTTCTTC. The full variable domain, in which reference TRBV30 and TRBJ2-1 provide the parts outside the CDR3, is SQTIHQWPATLVQPVGSPLSLECTVEGTSNPNLYWYRQAAGRGLQLLFYSVGIGQISSEVPQNLSASRPQDRQFILSSKKLLLSDSGFYLCAWSLDRVFYNEQFFGPGTRLTVL.

The DNA for the CDR3 is TGTGCCAGCCTAGGCTACTCAGGGGGTACCTATGGCTACACCTTC. This gives the protein CASLGYSGGTYGYTF. The rearrangement joins TRBV2 to TRBJ1-2; 7 positions match TRBD1. Germline assignment: CDR1 SNHLY and CDR2 FYNNEI. Unmatched junction bases numbered 13, after V lost 8 bases and J lost 4 bases. This CDR3 contains 15 residues.

The V call is TRBV28, the J call TRBJ2-7, with 9 bases identical to TRBD1. J was trimmed by 2 bases and V by 10 bases; bases with no gene match: 12. Germline V gene data show CDR1 as MDHEN and CDR2 as SYDVKM. This CDR3 has 15 amino acids. CDR3 coding DNA: TGTGCCACCACAGTTTTGGGGACAGGGCCCTACGAGCAGTACTTC. Residues: CATTVLGTGPYEQYF.

Comments on this clone: The junction differs from germline at one of its ends, possibly a read error. V gene TRBV20-1 combines with J gene TRBJ1-2; no definite D call. Per the germline V gene, CDR1 is DFQATT and CDR2 is SNEGSKA (reference sequence). The CDR3 has 9 amino acids. The CDR3 reads CSASPWTRF. CDR3 DNA sequence: TGCAGTGCTTCCCCATGGACCCGCTTC.

V usage is TRBV28 and J usage is TRBJ1-5; no reliable D call. CDR1 and CDR2 (germline): MDHEN, SYDVKM. Trimming removed 7 bases from V and 4 bases from J, with 17 bases in between. CDR3 length equals 15 residues. The CDR3 region is CASNLPTPENQPQHF. CDR3 coding DNA: TGTGCCAGCAACCTCCCAACCCCGGAGAATCAGCCCCAGCATTTT.

The V call is TRBV7-2, the J call TRBJ2-2; TRBD1 matches 7 bases. CDR3 length equals 15 residues. Per germline, CDR1 SGHTA and CDR2 FQGNSA. The trim removed 6 bases at V and 1 base at J, leaving 5 bases unmatched. This chain's CDR3 is CASSERGLNTGELFF. For the CDR3, the DNA is TGTGCCAGCAGTGAAAGGGGGCTGAACACCGGGGAGCTGTTTTTT.

This chain uses TRBV6-5 with TRBJ2-5, with D possibly TRBD2 on 5 matching bases. V lost 5 bases and J lost 2, with 12 bases in between. This CDR3 has 14 amino acids. Germline V gives CDR1 MNHEY, CDR2 SVGAGI. The CDR3 DNA sequence: TGTGCCAGCAGTCGCTCGGGGTATCAAGAGACCCAGTACTTC. Residues: CASSRSGYQETQYF.

Concerning this clone itself: Within the sample, other DNA sequences also encode this same CDR3. The V gene is TRBV5-4, the J gene TRBJ2-7; D is unclear. This CDR3 is 12 amino acids long. Germline V gives CDR1 SGHNT, CDR2 YYREEE (reference sequence). The V gene lost 2 bases and the J gene lost 1 base, with 4 bases spanning the gap. CDR3 nucleotide sequence: TGTGCCAGCAGCTTTTCATCCTACGAGCAGTACTTC. This gives the protein CASSFSSYEQYF.

This rearrangement joins TRBV7-9 to TRBJ1-4; the D gene is possibly TRBD1 (5 bases). Trimming removed 3 bases at V and 7 bases at J, with 15 bases between. The CDR3 spans 15 residues. From germline, CDR1 is SEHNR and CDR2 FQNEAQ (reference sequence). In DNA, the CDR3 is TGTGCCAGCAGCTTCGACAACAGGATCGGTGAAAAACTGTTTTTT. This sequence encodes CASSFDNRIGEKLFF.